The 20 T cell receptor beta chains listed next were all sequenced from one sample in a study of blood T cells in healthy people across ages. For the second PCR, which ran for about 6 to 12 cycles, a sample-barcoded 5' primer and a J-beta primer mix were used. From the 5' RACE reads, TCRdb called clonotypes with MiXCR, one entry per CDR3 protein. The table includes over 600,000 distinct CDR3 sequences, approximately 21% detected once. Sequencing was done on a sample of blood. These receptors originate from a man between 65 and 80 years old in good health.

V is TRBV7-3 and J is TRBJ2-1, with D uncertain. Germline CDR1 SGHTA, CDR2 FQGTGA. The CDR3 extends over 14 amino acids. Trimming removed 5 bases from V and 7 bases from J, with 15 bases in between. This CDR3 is CASSPSKQSNEQFF. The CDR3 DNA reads TGTGCCAGCAGCCCCAGTAAGCAGAGTAATGAGCAGTTCTTC.

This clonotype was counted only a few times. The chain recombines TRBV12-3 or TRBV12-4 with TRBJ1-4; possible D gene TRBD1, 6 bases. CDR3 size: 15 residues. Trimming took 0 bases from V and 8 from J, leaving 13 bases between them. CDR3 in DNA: TGTGCCAGCAGTTTAGCGTTACAGGGAAACGAAAAACTGTTTTTT. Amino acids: CASSLALQGNEKLFF.

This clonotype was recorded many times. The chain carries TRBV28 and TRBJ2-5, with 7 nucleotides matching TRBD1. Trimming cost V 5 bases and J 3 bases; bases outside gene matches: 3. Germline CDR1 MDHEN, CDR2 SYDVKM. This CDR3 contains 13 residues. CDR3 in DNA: TGTGCCAGCAGTGTGGGACAGAAAGAGACCCAGTACTTC. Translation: CASSVGQKETQYF.

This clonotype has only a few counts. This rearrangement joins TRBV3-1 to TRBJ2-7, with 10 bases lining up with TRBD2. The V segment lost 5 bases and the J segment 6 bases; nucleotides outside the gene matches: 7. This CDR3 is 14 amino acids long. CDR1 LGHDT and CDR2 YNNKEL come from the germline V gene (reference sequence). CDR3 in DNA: TGTGCCAGCAGCAAAATAGCGGGAGGTTCCGAGCAGTACTTC. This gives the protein CASSKIAGGSEQYF.

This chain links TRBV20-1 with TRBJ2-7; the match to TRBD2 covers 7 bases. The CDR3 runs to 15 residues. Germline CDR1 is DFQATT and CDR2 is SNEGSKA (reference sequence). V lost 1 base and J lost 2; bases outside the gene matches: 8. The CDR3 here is CSARGEGLTTYEQYF. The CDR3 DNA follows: TGCAGTGCTAGAGGGGAGGGGCTAACAACCTACGAGCAGTACTTC.

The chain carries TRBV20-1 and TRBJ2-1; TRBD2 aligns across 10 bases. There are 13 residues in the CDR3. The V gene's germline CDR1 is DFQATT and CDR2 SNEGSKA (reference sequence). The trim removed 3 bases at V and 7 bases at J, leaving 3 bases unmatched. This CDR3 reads CSASSGRVNEQFF. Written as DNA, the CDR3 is TGCAGTGCTAGCAGCGGGAGGGTTAATGAGCAGTTCTTC.

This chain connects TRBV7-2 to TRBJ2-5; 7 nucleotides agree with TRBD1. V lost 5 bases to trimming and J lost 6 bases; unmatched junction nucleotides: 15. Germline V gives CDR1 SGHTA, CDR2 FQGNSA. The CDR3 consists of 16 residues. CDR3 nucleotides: TGTGCCAGCAGCGTAAAGTCGGGGACAGCCGATAAGACCCAGTACTTC. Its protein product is CASSVKSGTADKTQYF. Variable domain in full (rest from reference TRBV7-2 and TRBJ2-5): GAGVSQSPSNKVTEKGKDVELRCDPISGHTALYWYRQSLGQGLEFLIYFQGNSAPDKSGLPSDRFSAERTGGSVSTLTIQRTQQEDSAVYLCASSVKSGTADKTQYFGPGTRLLVL.

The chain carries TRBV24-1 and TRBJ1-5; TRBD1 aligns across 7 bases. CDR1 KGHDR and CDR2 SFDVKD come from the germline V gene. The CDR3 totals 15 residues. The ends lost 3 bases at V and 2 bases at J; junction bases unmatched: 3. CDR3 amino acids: CATSDDRVGNQPQHF. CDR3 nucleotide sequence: TGTGCCACCAGTGATGACAGGGTAGGCAATCAGCCCCAGCATTTT.

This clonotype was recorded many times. CDR3 bases: TGTGCCAGCAGTTTTATTCTGGGGAGTGAAAAACTGTTTTTT. Its translation: CASSFILGSEKLFF. The V gene is TRBV12-3 or TRBV12-4, the J gene TRBJ1-4; D not resolved. This CDR3 is 14 amino acids long. Trimming removed 3 bases from V and 7 bases from J, with 12 bases in between.

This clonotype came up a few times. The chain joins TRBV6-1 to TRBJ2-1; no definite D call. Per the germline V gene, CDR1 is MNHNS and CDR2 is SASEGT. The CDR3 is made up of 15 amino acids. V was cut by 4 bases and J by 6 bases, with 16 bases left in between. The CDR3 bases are TGTGCCAGCAGTGTCCTGGGAAATTGGCGCAATGAGCAGTTCTTC. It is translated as CASSVLGNWRNEQFF.

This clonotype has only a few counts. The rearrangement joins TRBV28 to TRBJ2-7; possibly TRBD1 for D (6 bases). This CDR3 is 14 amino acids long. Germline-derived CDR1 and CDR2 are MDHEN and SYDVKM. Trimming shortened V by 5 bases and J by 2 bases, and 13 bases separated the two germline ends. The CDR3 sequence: CASSPPGTTYEQYF. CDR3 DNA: TGTGCCAGCAGTCCACCCGGGACAACCTACGAGCAGTACTTC.

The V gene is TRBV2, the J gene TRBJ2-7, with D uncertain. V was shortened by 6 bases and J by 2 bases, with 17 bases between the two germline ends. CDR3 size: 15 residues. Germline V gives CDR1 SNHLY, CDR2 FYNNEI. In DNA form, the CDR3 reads TGTGCCAGCAGCGTCCAACCAGGTTTGGCCTACGAGCAGTACTTC. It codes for CASSVQPGLAYEQYF.

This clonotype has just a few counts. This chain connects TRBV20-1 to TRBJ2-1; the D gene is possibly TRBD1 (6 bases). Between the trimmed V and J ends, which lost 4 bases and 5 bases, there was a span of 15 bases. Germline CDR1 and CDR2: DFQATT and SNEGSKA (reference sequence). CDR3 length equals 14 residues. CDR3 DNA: TGCAGTGCTAAAACCGGGACAACTCACAATGAGCAGTTCTTC. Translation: CSAKTGTTHNEQFF.

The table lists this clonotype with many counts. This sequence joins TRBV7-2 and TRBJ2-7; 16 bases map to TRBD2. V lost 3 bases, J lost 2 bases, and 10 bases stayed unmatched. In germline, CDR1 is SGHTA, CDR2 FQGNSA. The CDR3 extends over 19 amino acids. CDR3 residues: CASSFLIPGLAGGTYEQYF. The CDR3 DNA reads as TGTGCCAGCAGCTTCCTTATCCCGGGACTAGCGGGAGGGACCTACGAGCAGTACTTC.

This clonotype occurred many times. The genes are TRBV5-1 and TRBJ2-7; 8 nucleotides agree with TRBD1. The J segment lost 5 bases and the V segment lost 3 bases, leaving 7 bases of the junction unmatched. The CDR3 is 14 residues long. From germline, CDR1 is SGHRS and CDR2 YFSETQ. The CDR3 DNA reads TGCGCCAGCAGCTGGAGGACAGGGCAGCACGAGCAGTACTTC. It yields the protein CASSWRTGQHEQYF.

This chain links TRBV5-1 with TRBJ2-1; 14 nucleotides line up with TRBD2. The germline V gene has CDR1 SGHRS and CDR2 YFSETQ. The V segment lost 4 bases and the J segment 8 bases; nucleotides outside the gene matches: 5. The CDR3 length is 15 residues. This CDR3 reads CASSAGTSGSYEQFF. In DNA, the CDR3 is TGCGCCAGCAGCGCGGGGACTAGCGGGAGTTATGAGCAGTTCTTC.

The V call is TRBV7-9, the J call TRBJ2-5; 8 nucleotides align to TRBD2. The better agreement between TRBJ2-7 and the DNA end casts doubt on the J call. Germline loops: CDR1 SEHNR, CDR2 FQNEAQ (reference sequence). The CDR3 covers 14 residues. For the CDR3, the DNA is TGTGCCAGCAGTTATAACGGGAGGGCCTACGAGCAGTACTTC. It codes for CASSYNGRAYEQYF.

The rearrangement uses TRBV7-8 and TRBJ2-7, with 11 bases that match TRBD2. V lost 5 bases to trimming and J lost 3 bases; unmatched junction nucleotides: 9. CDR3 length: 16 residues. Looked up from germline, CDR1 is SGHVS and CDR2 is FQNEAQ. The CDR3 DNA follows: TGTGCCAGCAGCCCCTACACTAGCGGGAGAAACTACGAGCAGTACTTC. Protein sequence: CASSPYTSGRNYEQYF.

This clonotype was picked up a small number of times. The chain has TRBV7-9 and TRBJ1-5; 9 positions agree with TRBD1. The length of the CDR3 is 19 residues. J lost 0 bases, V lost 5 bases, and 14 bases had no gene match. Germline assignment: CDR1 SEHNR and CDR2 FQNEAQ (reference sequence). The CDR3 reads CASSPTPGQGRNSNQPQHF. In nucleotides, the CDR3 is TGTGCCAGCAGCCCAACGCCGGGACAGGGAAGGAATAGCAATCAGCCCCAGCATTTT.

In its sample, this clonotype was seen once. The CDR3 protein is CSARDPSGKANEQFF. The CDR3 nucleotides read TGCAGTGCTAGAGATCCTAGCGGGAAGGCGAATGAGCAGTTCTTC. This chain joins TRBV20-1 and TRBJ2-1; 9 nucleotides align to TRBD2. The V and J ends lost 0 bases and 7 bases, in that order; junction bases with no gene match: 7. This CDR3 region has 15 residues. From germline, CDR1 is DFQATT and CDR2 SNEGSKA (reference sequence).